Reported below is one TCR beta chain. What it recognizes is unknown. TCRdb used MiXCR to reprocess the RT-PCR reads, holding one entry per CDR3 protein. The sample records about 190,000 distinct CDR3 sequences, 13% to 15% being singletons. The sample originates from a study of response to subunit inactivated influenza vaccine. The study, taken as a whole, reports: Seasonal influenza vaccination, on each occasion, was suggested by the authors to recruit few new T cells.

The V end was cut by 4 bases, the J end by 5 bases, with 11 bases between. Per the germline V gene, CDR1 is MNHEY and CDR2 is SVGEGT. The CDR3 loop spans 14 amino acids. The source of this sequence is a middle-aged man who received an inactivated influenza vaccine. The source was CD8+ T cells sorted from PBMCs, collected more than 4 days after vaccination. J is TRBJ2-2 and V is TRBV6-2 or TRBV6-3; D may be TRBD1 (6 bases). The CDR3 protein is CASSLHRETGELFF. The CDR3 nucleotides read TGTGCCAGCAGTTTGCACAGGGAAACCGGGGAGCTGTTTTTT.